This T cell receptor (beta chain) was recovered during a study of blood T cell repertoires in COVID-19. Profiled with immunoSEQ multiplex PCR; TCRdb holds only in-frame clones, not every one. This sample carries a few hundred thousand clones, more than 85% of them seen once, and the ten largest clones take 6% to 9%. The sequencing sample was made of peripheral blood. This TCR derives from a woman between 65 and 79 years old with active or convalescent COVID-19.

CDR3 residues: CASTLNPGPGGTEAFF. The CDR3 coding sequence is TGCGCCAGCACCCTCAATCCAGGGCCAGGTGGGACTGAAGCTTTCTTT. This chain uses TRBV5-1 with TRBJ1-1, with D possibly being TRBD1 (5 bases). V gave up 6 bases and J gave up 5 bases, with 23 bases separating them. Per the germline V gene, CDR1 is SGHRS and CDR2 is YFSETQ. This CDR3 has 16 residues. The full variable domain, its missing parts supplied by reference TRBV5-1 and TRBJ1-1, is KAGVTQTPRYLIKTRGQQVTLSCSPISGHRSVSWYQQTPGQGLQFLFEYFSETQRNKGNFPGRFSGRQFSNSRSEMNVSTLELGDSALYLCASTLNPGPGGTEAFFGQGTRLTVV.